This T cell receptor (beta chain) was sequenced during a study of siplizumab effects on memory and regulatory T cells. Trimming left V 6 bases short and J 4 bases short, with 15 bases between. The CDR3 sequence is 14 residues long. The germline CDR1 and CDR2 sequences are MRHNA and SNTAGT. This table comes from immunoSEQ multiplex PCR, and its TCRdb copy is limited to in-frame clones, with some not included. Counted here are 57,000 or so clones, approximately 79% occurring once; the ten biggest clones make up approximately 0.4%. About this clone itself: What it binds is not known.

General study results and limits: Whether the proliferating Tregs (from siplizumab cultures) were suppressive was not confirmed. A major contribution to the alloresponse seemed to be made by naive T cells, which seemed more diverse than memory cells.

In a few donor pairs, unstimulated naive, memory, effector memory and TEMRA subsets were sequenced. This chain links TRBV6-4 with TRBJ1-1; D remains ambiguous. Sequencing was done on a sample of memory CD4+ T cells sorted from blood. The TCR was taken from a human donor in good health. The CDR3 DNA follows: TGTGCCAGCAGCCTCGACCCCGGATCCACTGAAGCTTTCTTT. Amino acid sequence: CASSLDPGSTEAFF.